This T cell receptor beta chain was found in a study of beta chain features in type 1 diabetes. Note on this clone: Its matching antigen is unknown.

A CD45RO/CCR7/CD25/CD127/CD95/CD27 panel sorted naive, central memory, regulatory and stem cell-like memory CD4+ cells. The study reverse transcribed the entire isolated RNA, so it sequenced expressed TCRB transcripts. Profiled with immunoSEQ multiplex PCR; TCRdb holds only in-frame clones, not every one. The sample lists 810,000 or so clones, roughly 15% occurring once. The germline V gene has CDR1 SGHRS and CDR2 YFSETQ. This CDR3 has 12 residues. Trimming pared 4 bases from V and 10 bases from J, leaving 12 bases between. Whole-study findings and limits: Naive, central memory and Treg TCRB repertoires seemed to resemble each other more closely in patients than they did in healthy donors. Lower insertion and higher deletion counts appeared at VDJ junctions in type 1 diabetes patients.

The chain couples TRBV5-1 to TRBJ2-1; TRBD2 is a possible D gene (6 bases). The receptor was derived from a woman between 18 and 29 years old in good health. The sample taken for sequencing was naive CD4+ T cells from blood. CDR3 protein: CASSPQAGEQFF. The CDR3 DNA sequence: TGCGCCAGCAGCCCGCAGGCGGGAGAGCAGTTCTTC.